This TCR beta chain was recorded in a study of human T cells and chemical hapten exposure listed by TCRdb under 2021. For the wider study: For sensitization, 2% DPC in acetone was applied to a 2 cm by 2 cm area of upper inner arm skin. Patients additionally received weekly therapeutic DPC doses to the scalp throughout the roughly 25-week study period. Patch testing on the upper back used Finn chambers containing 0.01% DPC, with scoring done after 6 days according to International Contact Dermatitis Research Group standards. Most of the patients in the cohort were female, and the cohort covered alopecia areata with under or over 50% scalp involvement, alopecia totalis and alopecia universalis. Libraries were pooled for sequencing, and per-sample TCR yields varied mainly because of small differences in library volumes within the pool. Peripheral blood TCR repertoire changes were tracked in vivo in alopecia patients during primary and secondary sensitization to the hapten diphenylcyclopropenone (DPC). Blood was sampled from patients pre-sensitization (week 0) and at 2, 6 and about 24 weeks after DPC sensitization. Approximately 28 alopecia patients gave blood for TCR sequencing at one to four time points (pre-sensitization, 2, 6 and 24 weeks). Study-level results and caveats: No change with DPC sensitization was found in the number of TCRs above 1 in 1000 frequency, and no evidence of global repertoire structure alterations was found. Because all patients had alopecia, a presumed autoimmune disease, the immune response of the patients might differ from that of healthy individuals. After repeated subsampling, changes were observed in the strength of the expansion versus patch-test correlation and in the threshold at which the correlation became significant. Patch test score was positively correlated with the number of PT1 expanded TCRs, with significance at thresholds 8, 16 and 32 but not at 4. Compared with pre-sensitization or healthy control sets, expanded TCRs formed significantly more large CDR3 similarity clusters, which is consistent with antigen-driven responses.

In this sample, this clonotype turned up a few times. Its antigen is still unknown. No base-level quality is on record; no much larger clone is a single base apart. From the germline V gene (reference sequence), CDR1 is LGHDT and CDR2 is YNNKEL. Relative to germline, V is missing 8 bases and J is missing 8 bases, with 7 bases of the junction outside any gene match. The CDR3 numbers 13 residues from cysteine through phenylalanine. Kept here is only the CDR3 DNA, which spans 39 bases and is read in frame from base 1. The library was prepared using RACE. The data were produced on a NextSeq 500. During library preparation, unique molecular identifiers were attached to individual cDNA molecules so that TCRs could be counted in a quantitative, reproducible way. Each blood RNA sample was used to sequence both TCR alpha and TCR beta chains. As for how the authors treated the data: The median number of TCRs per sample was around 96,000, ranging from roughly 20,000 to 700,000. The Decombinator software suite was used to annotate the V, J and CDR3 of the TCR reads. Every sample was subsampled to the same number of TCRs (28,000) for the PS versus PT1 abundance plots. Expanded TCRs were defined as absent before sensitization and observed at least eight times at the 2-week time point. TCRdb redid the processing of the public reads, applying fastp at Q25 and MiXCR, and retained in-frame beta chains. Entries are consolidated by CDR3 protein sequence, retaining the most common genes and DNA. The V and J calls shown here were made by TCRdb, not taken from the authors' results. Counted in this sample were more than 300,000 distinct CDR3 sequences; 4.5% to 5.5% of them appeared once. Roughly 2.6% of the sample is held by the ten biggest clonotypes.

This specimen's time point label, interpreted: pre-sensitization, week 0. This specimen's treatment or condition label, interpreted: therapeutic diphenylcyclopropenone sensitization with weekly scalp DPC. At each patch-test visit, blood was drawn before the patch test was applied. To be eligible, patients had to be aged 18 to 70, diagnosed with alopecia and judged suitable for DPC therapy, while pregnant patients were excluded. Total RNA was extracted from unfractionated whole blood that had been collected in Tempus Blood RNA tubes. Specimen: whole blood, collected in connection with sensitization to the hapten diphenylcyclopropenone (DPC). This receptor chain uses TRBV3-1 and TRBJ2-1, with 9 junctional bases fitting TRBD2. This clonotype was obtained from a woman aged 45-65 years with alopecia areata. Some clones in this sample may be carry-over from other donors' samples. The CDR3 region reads CASSGTSKDEQFF. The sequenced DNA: TGTGCCAGCTCCGGGACTAGCAAGGATGAGCAGTTCTTC.